This paragraph reports one T cell receptor beta chain. Its recognized antigen is unknown. Qualities for individual bases were not recorded, and no much larger clone is one base off. This specimen belongs to a study of blood T cell repertoires in COVID-19 (dated by TCRdb to about 2020). In the study overall: Samples from collaborators originated in the United States, Italy and Spain and spanned both the acute and convalescent phases of COVID-19. The prospective study material was composed of cDNA or gDNA derived from T cells, B-cell-depleted T cells, or PBMCs. A freely available public database, intended as a resource for researchers studying the immune response to SARS-CoV-2, is where the repertoires were released. Sample metadata almost always included a de-identified subject ID, COVID-19 status, age in years and sex. The dataset comprised deeply sampled blood TCRbeta repertoires from subjects exposed to, actively infected with, or recovered from COVID-19. Samples were obtained from the ongoing ImmuneRACE study (first 160 participants) and from about 1,300 subjects provided by 6 global collaborators. Where HLA class I and class II types were available, the types were taken from metadata supplied by the sample provider, not from assay-based typing.

Summary of the overall study and its limitations: The amount of clinical and demographic metadata varied by source and participant and was provided uncurated.

TCRbeta CDR3 regions were amplified from genomic DNA by means of the immunoSEQ Assay, a bias-controlled multiplex PCR. The original methods were these. Nucleated cell counts per sample were estimated from amplification of reference gene primers within the assay. Sequence reads were collapsed and filtered to measure the absolute abundance of every unique TCRbeta CDR3 rearrangement. For each sample, productive Simpson clonality was calculated by taking the square root of Simpson's diversity index across productive rearrangements. This is the immuneACCESS table as TCRdb keeps it, with only in-frame sequences that have V and J called. A part of the clones is gone; compared with another copy, unresolved V genes explain less than half, and the rest is unexplained. The D gene and trimming were derived from the DNA, and the V and J assignments and clone size from that table. The sample data list just under 350,000 clones, and about 89% of these were observed just once. 6% to 7% of the sample rests with the top ten.

CDR1 SGHVS and CDR2 FQNEAQ were looked up in the germline V gene. The CDR3, cysteine through phenylalanine, is 16 amino acids long. The only DNA kept is the CDR3, 48 bases in frame from the first base. Trimming removed 5 bases from V and 6 bases from J; the gene matches leave 13 bases unexplained. In Seattle, one collaborating source enrolled patients while the infection was active and tracked those patients longitudinally over the course of disease. Whole blood was collected in K2EDTA tubes by collaborating institutions according to the institutions' own protocols. For TCRbeta analysis, collaborators shipped samples as frozen whole blood, isolated PBMCs, or DNA extracted from either of those sample types.

The source is a woman between 50 and 59 years old with COVID-19, enrolled during active disease. Sequencing input: peripheral blood. The chain employs TRBV7-8 and TRBJ2-1, and 7 junctional nucleotides match TRBD1. The CDR3 here reads CASSASQGLSFNEQFF. The nucleotide sequence is given as TGTGCCAGCAGCGCGTCACAGGGGTTGTCATTCAATGAGCAGTTCTTC.